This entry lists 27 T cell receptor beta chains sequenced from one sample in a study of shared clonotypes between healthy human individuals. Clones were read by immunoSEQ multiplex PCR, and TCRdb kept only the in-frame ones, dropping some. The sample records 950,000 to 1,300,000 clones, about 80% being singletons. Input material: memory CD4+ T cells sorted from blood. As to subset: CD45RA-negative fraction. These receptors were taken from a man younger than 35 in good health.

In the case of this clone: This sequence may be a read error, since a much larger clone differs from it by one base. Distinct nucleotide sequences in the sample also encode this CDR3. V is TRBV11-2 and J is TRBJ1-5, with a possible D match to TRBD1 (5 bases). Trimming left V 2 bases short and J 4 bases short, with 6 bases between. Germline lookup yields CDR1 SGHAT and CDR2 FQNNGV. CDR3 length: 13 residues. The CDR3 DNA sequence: TGTGCCAGCAGCTTACAGGGTAATCAGCCCCAGCATTTT. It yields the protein CASSLQGNQPQHF. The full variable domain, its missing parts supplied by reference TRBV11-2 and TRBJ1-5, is EAGVAQSPRYKIIEKRQSVAFWCNPISGHATLYWYQQILGQGPKLLIQFQNNGVVDDSQLPKDRFSAERLKGVDSTLKIQPAKLEDSAVYLCASSLQGNQPQHFGDGTRLSIL.

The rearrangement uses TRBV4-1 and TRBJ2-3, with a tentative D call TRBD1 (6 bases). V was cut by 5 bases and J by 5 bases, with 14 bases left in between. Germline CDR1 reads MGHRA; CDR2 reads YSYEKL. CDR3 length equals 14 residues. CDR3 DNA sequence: TGCGCCAGCAGCGCACAGGGTATCAAAGATACGCAGTATTTT. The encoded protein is CASSAQGIKDTQYF.

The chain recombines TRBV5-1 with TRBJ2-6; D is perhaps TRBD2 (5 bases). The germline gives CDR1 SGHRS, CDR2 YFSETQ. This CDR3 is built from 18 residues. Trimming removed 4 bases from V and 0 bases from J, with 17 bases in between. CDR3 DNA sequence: TGCGCCAGCAGCACGGAGGCGGGCCCTAGCTCTGGGGCCAACGTCCTGACTTTC. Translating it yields CASSTEAGPSSGANVLTF. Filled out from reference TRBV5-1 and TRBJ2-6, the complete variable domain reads KAGVTQTPRYLIKTRGQQVTLSCSPISGHRSVSWYQQTPGQGLQFLFEYFSETQRNKGNFPGRFSGRQFSNSRSEMNVSTLELGDSALYLCASSTEAGPSSGANVLTFGAGSRLTVL.

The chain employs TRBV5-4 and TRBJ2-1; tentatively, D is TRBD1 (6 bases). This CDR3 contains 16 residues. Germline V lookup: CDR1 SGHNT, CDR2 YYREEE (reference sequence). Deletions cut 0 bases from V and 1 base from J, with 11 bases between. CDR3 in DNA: TGTGCCAGCAGCTTGGGAGGCAGGGGTTCCTACAATGAGCAGTTCTTC. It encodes CASSLGGRGSYNEQFF.

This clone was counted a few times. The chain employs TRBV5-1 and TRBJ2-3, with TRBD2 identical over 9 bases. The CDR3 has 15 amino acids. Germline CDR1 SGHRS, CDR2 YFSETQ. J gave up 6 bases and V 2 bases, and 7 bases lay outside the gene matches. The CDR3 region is CASSFVTSGLDTQYF. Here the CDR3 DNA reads TGCGCCAGCAGCTTCGTGACTAGCGGTTTGGATACGCAGTATTTT. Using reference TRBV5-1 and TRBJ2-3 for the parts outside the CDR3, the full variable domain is KAGVTQTPRYLIKTRGQQVTLSCSPISGHRSVSWYQQTPGQGLQFLFEYFSETQRNKGNFPGRFSGRQFSNSRSEMNVSTLELGDSALYLCASSFVTSGLDTQYFGPGTRLTVL.

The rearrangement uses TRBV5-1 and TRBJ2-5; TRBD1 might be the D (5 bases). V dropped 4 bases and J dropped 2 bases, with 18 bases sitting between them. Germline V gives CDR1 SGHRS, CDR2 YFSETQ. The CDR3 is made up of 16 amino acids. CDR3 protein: CASSQGVGPRQETQYF. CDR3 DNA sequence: TGCGCCAGCAGCCAAGGGGTAGGGCCTAGACAAGAGACCCAGTACTTC.

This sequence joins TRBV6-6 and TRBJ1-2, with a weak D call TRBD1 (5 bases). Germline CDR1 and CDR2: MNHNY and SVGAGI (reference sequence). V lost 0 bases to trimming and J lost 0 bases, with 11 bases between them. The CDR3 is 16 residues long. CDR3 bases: TGTGCCAGCAGTTACTCTCCGGGGACCTCTAACTATGGCTACACCTTC. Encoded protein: CASSYSPGTSNYGYTF.

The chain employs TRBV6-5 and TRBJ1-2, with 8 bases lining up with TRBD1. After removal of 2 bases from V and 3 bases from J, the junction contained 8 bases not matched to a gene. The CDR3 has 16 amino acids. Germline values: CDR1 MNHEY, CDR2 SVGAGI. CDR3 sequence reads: CASSYPTGERDYGYTF. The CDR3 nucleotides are TGTGCCAGCAGTTACCCGACAGGGGAGCGTGACTATGGCTACACCTTC.

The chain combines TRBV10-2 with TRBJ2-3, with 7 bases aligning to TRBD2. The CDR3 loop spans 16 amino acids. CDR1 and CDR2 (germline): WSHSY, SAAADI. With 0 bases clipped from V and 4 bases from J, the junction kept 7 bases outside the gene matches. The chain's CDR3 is CASSESSGLGADTQYF. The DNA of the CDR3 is TGCGCCAGCAGTGAGTCGAGCGGACTAGGGGCAGATACGCAGTATTTT.

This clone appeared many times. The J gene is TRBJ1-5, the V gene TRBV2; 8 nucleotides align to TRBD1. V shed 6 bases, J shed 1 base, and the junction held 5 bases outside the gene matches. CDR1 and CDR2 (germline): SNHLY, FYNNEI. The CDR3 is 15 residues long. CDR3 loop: CASSKGTGSNQPQHF. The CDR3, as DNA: TGTGCCAGCAGCAAAGGGACAGGAAGCAATCAGCCCCAGCATTTT.

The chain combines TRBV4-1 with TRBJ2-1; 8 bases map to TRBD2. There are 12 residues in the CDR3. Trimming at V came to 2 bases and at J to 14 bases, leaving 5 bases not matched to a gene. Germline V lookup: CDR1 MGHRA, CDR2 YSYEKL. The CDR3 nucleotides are TGCGCCAGCAGCCAAATCGGACTAGCAGAGTTCTTC. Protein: CASSQIGLAEFF.

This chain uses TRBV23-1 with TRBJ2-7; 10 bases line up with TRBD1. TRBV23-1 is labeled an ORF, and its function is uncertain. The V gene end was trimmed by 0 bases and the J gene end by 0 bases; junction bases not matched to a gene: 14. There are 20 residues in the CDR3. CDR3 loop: CASSQSFGTGEGWGSYEQYF. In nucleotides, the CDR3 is TGCGCCAGCAGTCAATCGTTCGGGACAGGGGAGGGCTGGGGCTCCTACGAGCAGTACTTC.

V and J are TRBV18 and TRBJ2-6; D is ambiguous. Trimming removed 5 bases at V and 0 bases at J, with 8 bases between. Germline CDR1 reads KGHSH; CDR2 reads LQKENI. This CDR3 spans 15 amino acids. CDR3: CASSSVPSGANVLTF. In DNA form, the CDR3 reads TGTGCCAGCTCATCAGTGCCCTCTGGGGCCAACGTCCTGACTTTC.

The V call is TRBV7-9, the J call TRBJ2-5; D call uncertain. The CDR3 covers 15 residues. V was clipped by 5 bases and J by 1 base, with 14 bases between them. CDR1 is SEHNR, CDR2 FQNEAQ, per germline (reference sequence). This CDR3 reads CASSQIVGSQETQYF. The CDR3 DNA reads TGTGCCAGCAGCCAGATAGTGGGGTCCCAAGAGACCCAGTACTTC.

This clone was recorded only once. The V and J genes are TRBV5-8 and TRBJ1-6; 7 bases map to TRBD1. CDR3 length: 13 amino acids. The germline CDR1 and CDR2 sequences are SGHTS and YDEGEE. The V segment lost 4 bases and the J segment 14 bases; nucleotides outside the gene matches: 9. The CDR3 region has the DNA TGTGCCAGCAGCACCAGACAGGGATGGACCCTCCACTTT. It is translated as CASSTRQGWTLHF.

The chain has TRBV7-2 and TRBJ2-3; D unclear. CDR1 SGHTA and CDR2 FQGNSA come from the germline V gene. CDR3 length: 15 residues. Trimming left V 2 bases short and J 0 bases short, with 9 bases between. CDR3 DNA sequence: TGTGCCAGCAGCTTATCCCCCCCCAGCACAGATACGCAGTATTTT. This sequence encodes CASSLSPPSTDTQYF.

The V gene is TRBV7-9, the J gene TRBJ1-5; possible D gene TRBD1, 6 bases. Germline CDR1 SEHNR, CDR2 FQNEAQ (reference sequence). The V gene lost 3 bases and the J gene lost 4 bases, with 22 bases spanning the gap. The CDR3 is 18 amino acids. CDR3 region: CASSLHRDTLRGNQPQHF. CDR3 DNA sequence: TGTGCCAGCAGCTTGCACCGGGACACCCTGAGAGGGAATCAGCCCCAGCATTTT.

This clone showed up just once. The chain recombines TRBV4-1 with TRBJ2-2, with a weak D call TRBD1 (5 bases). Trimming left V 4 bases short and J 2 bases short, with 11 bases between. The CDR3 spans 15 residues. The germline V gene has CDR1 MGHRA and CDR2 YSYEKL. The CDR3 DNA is TGCGCCAGCAGCCCAAAGACAGAAAACACCGGGGAGCTGTTTTTT. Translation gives CASSPKTENTGELFF.

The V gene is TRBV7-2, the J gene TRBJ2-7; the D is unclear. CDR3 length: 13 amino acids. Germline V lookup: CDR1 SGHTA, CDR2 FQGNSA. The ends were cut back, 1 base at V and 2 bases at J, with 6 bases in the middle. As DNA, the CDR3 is TGTGCCAGCAGCTTAGAGCTCCCCTACGAGCAGTACTTC. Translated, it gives CASSLELPYEQYF.

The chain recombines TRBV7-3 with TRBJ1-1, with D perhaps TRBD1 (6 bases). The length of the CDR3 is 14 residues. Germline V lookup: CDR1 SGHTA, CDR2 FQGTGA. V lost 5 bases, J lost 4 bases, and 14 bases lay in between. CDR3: CASSLGGAGTEAFF. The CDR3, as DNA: TGTGCCAGCAGCCTCGGGGGGGCGGGCACTGAAGCTTTCTTT.

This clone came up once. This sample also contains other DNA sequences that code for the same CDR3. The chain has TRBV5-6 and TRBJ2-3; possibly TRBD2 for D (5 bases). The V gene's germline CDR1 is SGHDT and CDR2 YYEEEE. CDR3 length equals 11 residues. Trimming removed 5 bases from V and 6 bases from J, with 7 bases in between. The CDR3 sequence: CASSSGDTQYF. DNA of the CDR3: TGTGCCAGCAGTTCGGGGGATACGCAGTATTTT. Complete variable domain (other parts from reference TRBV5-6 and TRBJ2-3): DAGVTQSPTHLIKTRGQQVTLRCSPKSGHDTVSWYQQALGQGPQFIFQYYEEEERQRGNFPDRFSGHQFPNYSSELNVNALLLGDSALYLCASSSGDTQYFGPGTRLTVL.

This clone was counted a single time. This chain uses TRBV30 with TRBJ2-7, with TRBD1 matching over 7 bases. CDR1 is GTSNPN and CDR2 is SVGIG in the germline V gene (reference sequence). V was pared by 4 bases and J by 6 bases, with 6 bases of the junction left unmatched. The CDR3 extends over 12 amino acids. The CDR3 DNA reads TGTGCCTGGAACAGGGGCTTGGGCGAGCAGTACTTC. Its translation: CAWNRGLGEQYF. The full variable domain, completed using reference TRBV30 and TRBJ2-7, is SQTIHQWPATLVQPVGSPLSLECTVEGTSNPNLYWYRQAAGRGLQLLFYSVGIGQISSEVPQNLSASRPQDRQFILSSKKLLLSDSGFYLCAWNRGLGEQYFGPGTRLTVT.

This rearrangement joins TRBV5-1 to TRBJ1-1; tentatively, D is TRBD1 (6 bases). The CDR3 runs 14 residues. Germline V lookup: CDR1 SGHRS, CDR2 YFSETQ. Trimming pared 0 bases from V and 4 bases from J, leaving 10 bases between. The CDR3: CASSLGTVGTEAFF. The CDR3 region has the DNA TGCGCCAGCAGCTTGGGGACAGTAGGCACTGAAGCTTTCTTT. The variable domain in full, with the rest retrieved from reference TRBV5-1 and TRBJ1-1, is KAGVTQTPRYLIKTRGQQVTLSCSPISGHRSVSWYQQTPGQGLQFLFEYFSETQRNKGNFPGRFSGRQFSNSRSEMNVSTLELGDSALYLCASSLGTVGTEAFFGQGTRLTVV.

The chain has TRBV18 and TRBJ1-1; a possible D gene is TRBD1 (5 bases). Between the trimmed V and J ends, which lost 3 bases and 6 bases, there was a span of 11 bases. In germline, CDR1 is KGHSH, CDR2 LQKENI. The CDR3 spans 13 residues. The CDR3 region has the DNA TGTGCCAGCTCACCGCCAGGGATTGCTGAAGCTTTCTTT. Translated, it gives CASSPPGIAEAFF. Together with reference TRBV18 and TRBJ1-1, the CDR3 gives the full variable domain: NAGVMQNPRHLVRRRGQEARLRCSPMKGHSHVYWYRQLPEEGLKFMVYLQKENIIDESGMPKERFSAEFPKEGPSILRIQQVVRGDSAAYFCASSPPGIAEAFFGQGTRLTVV.

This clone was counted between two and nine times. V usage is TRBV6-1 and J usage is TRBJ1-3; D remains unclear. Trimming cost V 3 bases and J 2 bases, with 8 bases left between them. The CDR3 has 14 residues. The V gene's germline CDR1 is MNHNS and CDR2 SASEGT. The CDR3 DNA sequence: TGTGCCAGCAGTGATAGGTTGGCTGGAAACACCATATATTTT. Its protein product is CASSDRLAGNTIYF.

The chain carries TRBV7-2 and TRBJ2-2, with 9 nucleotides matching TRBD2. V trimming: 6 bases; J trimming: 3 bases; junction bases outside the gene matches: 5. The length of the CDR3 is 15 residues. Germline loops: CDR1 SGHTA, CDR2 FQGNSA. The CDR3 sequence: CASSYSGGDTGELFF. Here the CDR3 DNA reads TGTGCCAGCAGTTATAGCGGGGGAGACACCGGGGAGCTGTTTTTT.

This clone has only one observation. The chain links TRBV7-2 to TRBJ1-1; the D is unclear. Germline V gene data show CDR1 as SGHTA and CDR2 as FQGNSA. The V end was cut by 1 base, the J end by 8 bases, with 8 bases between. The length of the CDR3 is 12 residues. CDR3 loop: CASSLGVREAFF. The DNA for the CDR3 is TGTGCCAGCAGCTTAGGTGTCAGGGAAGCTTTCTTT.